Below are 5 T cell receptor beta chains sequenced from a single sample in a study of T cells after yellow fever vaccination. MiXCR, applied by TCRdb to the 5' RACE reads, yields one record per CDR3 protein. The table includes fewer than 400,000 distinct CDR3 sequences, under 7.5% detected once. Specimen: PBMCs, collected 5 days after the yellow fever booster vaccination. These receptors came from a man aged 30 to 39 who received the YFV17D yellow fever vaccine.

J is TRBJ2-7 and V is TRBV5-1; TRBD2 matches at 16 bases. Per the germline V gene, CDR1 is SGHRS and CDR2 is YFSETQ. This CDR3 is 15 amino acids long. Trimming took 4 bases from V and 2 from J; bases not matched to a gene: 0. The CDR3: CASSGTSGRAYEQYF. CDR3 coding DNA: TGCGCCAGCAGCGGGACTAGCGGGAGGGCCTACGAGCAGTACTTC.

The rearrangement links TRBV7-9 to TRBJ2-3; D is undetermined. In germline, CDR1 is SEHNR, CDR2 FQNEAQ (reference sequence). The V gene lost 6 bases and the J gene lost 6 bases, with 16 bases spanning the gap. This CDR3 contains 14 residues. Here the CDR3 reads CASSHGTGSDTQYF. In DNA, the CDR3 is TGTGCCAGCAGTCATGGAACCGGAAGCGATACGCAGTATTTT. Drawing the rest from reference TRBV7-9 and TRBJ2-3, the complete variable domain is DTGVSQNPRHKITKRGQNVTFRCDPISEHNRLYWYRQTLGQGPEFLTYFQNEAQLEKSRLLSDRFSAERPKGSFSTLEIQRTEQGDSAMYLCASSHGTGSDTQYFGPGTRLTVL.

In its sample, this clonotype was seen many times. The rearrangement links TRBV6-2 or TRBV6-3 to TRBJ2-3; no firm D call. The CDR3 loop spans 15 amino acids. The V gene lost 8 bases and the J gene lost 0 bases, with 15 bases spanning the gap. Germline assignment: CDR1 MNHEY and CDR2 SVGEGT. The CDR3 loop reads CASSLFGPSTDTQYF. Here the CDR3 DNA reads TGTGCCAGCTCCTTATTTGGACCTAGCACAGATACGCAGTATTTT.

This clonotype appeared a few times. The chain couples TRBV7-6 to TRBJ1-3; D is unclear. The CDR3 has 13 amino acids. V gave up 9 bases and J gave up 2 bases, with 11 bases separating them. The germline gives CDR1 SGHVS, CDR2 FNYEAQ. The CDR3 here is CASSTEAGNTIYF. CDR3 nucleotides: TGTGCCAGTTCGACGGAGGCTGGAAACACCATATATTTT.

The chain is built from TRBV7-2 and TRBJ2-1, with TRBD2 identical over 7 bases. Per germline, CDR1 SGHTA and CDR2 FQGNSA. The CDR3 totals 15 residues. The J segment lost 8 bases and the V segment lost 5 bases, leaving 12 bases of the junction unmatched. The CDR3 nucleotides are TGTGCCAGCAGCCCCAAGTTGCGGGAGTTCGATGAGCAGTTCTTC. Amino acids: CASSPKLREFDEQFF.